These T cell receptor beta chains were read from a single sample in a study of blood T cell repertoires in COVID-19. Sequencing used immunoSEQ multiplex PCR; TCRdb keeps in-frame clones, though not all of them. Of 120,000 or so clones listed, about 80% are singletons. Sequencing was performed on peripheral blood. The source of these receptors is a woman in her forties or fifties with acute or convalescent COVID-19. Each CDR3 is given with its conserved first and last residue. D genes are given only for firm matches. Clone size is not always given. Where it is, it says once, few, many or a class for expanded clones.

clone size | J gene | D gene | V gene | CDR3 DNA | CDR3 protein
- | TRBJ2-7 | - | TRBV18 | TGTGCCAGCTCACCACCCCAGAACTCCTACGAGCAGTACTTC | CASSPPQNSYEQYF
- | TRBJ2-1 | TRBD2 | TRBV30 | TGTGCCAGCGGGACTAGCGGGGGTTCATACAATGAGCAGTTCTTC | CASGTSGGSYNEQFF
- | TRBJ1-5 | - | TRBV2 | TGTGCCAGCAGTGATTTAACAGGTCAGGGCAATCAGCCCCAGCATTTT | CASSDLTGQGNQPQHF
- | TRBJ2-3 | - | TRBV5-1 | TGCGCCAGCAGCTTGGGGGGAAGACAGGCGGGTGGAGATACGCAGTATTTT | CASSLGGRQAGGDTQYF
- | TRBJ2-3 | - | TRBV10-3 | TGTGCCATCAGTTTCAGGGCTGCAGATACGCAGTATTTT | CAISFRAADTQYF
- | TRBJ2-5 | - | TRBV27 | TGTGCCAGCAGTTTAGTGAGGGAGGTGGGGACCCAGTACTTC | CASSLVREVGTQYF
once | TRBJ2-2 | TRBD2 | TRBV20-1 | TGCAGTGCTAGTGACCTATTGGGGACTAGCAACACCGGGGAGCTGTTTTTT | CSASDLLGTSNTGELFF
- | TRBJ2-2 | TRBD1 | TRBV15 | TGTGCCACCAGCGCAAACAGGGGGCGCGCCGGGGAGCTGTTTTTT | CATSANRGRAGELFF
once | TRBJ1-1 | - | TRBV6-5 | TGTGCCAGCAGAACGATCGCTAGTGGGACTGAAGCTTTCTTT | CASRTIASGTEAFF
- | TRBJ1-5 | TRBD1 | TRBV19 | TGTGCCAGTAGTATACAGGGGGTTTCTGTCAATCAGCCCCAGCATTTT | CASSIQGVSVNQPQHF
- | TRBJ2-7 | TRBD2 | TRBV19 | TGTGCCAGTACGATTAGCGGGAGTCACGAGCAGTACTTC | CASTISGSHEQYF
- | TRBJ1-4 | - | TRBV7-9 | TGTGCCAGCAGCGAGACAGGCGTGGAGCGAAAAACTAATGAAAAACTGTTTTTT | CASSETGVERKTNEKLFF
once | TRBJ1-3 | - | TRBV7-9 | TGTGCCAGCAGCCCCCGTGGGACAAGGTTGGGGAACACCATATATTTT | CASSPRGTRLGNTIYF
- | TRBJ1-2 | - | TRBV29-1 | TGCAGCGTTGATGGGGGACAAGGAACGGACTACACCTTC | CSVDGGQGTDYTF
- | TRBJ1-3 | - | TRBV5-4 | TGTGCCATCTCCCCGGGGGGCTCTGGAAACACCATATATTTT | CAISPGGSGNTIYF
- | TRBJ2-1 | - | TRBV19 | TGTGCCAGTAGTTTTGACTTATTCAATGAGCAGTTCTTC | CASSFDLFNEQFF
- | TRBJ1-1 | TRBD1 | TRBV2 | TGTGCCAGCAGCCACGGGACAGGCACTGAAGCTTTCTTT | CASSHGTGTEAFF
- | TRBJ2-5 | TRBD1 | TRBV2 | TGTGCCAGCAGTGAAGGACAGGGTTACGAGACCCAGTACTTC | CASSEGQGYETQYF
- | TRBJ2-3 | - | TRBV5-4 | TGTGCCAGCAGCTCGGAGGGACTCACAGATACGCAGTATTTT | CASSSEGLTDTQYF
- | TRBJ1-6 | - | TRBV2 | TGTGCCAGCCCGAGGAGACCAGGACAGCTGAATTCACCCCTCCACTTT | CASPRRPGQLNSPLHF
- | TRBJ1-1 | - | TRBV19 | TGTGCCAGTATGAGGCAGATGAACACTGAAGCTTTCTTT | CASMRQMNTEAFF
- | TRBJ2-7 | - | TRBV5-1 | TGCGCCAGCAAGGTAGCGGACTCCTACGAGCAGTACTTC | CASKVADSYEQYF
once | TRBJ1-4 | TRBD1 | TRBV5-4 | TGTGCCAGCAGCACGACAGGGAAGGATGAAAAACTGTTTTTT | CASSTTGKDEKLFF
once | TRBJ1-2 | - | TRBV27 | TGTGCCAGCAGTTCCCCGAGACAGGCAGCCTATGGCTACACCTTC | CASSSPRQAAYGYTF
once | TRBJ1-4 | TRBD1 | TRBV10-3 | TGTGCCATCAGTAAAACAGGGGGCGAAGATGAAAAACTGTTTTTT | CAISKTGGEDEKLFF
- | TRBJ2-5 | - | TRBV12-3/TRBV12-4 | TGTGCCAGCAGCCCAGGCGTTCTAGAGACCCAGTACTTC | CASSPGVLETQYF
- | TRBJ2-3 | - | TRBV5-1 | TGCGCCAGCAGCGGAGGGACAGCTAGCACAGATACGCAGTATTTT | CASSGGTASTDTQYF
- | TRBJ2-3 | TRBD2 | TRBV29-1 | TGCAGCGTTGTAGGGCTAGCGGGGAGAACAGATACGCAGTATTTT | CSVVGLAGRTDTQYF
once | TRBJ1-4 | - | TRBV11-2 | TGTGCCAGCAGCTCTCTTATGCGGGGACGATCCAAGGAAAAACTGTTTTTT | CASSSLMRGRSKEKLFF
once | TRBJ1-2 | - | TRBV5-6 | TGTGCCAGCAGCTCACAGGGTCCTGGCTACACCTTC | CASSSQGPGYTF
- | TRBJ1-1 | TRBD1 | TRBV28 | TGTGCCAGCAGTAGAGCAACAGGGGGTTTTGGTTCTGAAGCTTTCTTT | CASSRATGGFGSEAFF
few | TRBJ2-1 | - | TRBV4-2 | TGTGCCAGCAGCCAAGAAGCGACAGGTCTTAGCTCCTACAATGAGCAGTTCTTC | CASSQEATGLSSYNEQFF
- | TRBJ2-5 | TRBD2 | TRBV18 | TGTGCCAGCTCACTCGGGACTAGCGGGGGTAACTTACAAGAGACCCAGTACTTC | CASSLGTSGGNLQETQYF
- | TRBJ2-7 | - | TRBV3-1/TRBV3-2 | TGTGCCAGCAGCCTCTTGGCTTCCTACGAGCAGTACTTC | CASSLLASYEQYF
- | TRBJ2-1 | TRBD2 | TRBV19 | TGTGCCACCAACGGCGGCGGGAGTGGGTCCTACAATGAGCAGTTCTTC | CATNGGGSGSYNEQFF
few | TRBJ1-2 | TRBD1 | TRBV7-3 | TGTGCCAGCAGCTTAATTCCAGGGGGCGGGGAAGGCTACACCTTC | CASSLIPGGGEGYTF
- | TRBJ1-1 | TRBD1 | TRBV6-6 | TGTGCCAGCACCCAACGGTGGGACAGGGATGCTTTCTTT | CASTQRWDRDAFF
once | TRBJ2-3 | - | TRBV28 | TGTGCCAGCAGTTTAACCGGTCGAGGCCCCACAGATACGCAGTATTTT | CASSLTGRGPTDTQYF
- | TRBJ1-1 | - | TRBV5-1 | TGCGCCAGCAGCGCTTACAGCGGCCGGGAAGCTTTCTTT | CASSAYSGREAFF
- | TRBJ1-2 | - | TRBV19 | TGTGCCAGTAAGATGTCAGGGGCCTATGGCTACACCTTC | CASKMSGAYGYTF